These T cell receptor beta chains were read from a single sample in a study of blood T cells in healthy people across ages. Via MiXCR, TCRdb re-called the 5' RACE reads, giving one row per CDR3 protein. The repertoire has 790,000 or so distinct CDR3 sequences, about 42% of them found once; the top ten carry about a sixth. Source material: blood. All receptors come from a man of 80 years or more in good health. CDR3s include the opening cysteine and the closing phenylalanine or tryptophan. The D gene is left open where the match is weak. A clone size is listed for some rows: how often the clone was seen (once, few, many), or a class if it is expanded.

>NA|12|TRBV7-2|TRBJ2-7|NA
CASSLGWGEQYF
TGTGCCAGCAGCTTAGGGTGGGGCGAGCAGTACTTC
>NA|14|TRBV7-2|TRBJ1-2|many
CASSSTIQGAGYTF
TGTGCCAGCAGCTCGACCATACAGGGCGCTGGCTACACCTTC
>TRBD2|16|TRBV7-3|TRBJ2-1|few
CASSSTSVSSYNEQFF
TGTGCCAGCAGCTCTACTAGCGTAAGCTCCTACAATGAGCAGTTCTTC
>NA|14|TRBV6-2/TRBV6-3|TRBJ1-1|NA
CASSYQTNRAEAFF
TGTGCCAGCAGTTACCAAACAAACAGGGCTGAAGCTTTCTTT
>NA|17|TRBV21-1|TRBJ2-5|NA
CASSPKTGRWVLETQYF
TGTGCCAGCAGCCCGAAGACAGGGAGATGGGTTTTAGAGACCCAGTACTTC
>NA|15|TRBV7-3|TRBJ2-1|NA
CASSSGVAAYNEQFF
TGTGCCAGCAGCTCGGGAGTAGCGGCCTACAATGAGCAGTTCTTC
>NA|13|TRBV9|TRBJ2-5|few
CASSQTPKETQYF
TGTGCCAGCAGCCAAACCCCGAAAGAGACCCAGTACTTC
>NA|13|TRBV12-3/TRBV12-4|TRBJ1-5|few
CASTGDPNQPQHF
TGTGCCAGCACCGGGGATCCAAATCAGCCCCAGCATTTT
>TRBD2|15|TRBV9|TRBJ2-3|few
CASSQTSGRADTQYF
TGTGCCAGCAGCCAGACTAGCGGGAGGGCAGATACGCAGTATTTT
>NA|16|TRBV5-1|TRBJ2-7|NA
CASSLAPEGFGDEQYF
TGCGCCAGCAGCTTGGCCCCTGAGGGGTTTGGAGACGAGCAGTACTTC
>TRBD2|15|TRBV7-2|TRBJ2-5|once
CASSPSGGALETQYF
TGTGCCAGCAGCCCAAGCGGGGGGGCCTTGGAGACCCAGTACTTC
>TRBD2|16|TRBV11-1|TRBJ2-1|NA
CASSFGTSGTYNEQFF
TGTGCCAGCAGCTTTGGGACTAGCGGGACCTACAATGAGCAGTTCTTC
>TRBD2|13|TRBV6-1|TRBJ2-5|few
CASRILAEETQYF
TGTGCCAGCAGGATACTAGCGGAAGAGACCCAGTACTTC
>NA|15|TRBV10-3|TRBJ2-7|NA
CAISGGRDRAYEQYF
TGTGCCATCAGCGGGGGAAGGGACCGTGCCTACGAGCAGTACTTC
>TRBD2|14|TRBV5-5|TRBJ2-5|NA
CATTSGWRQETQYF
TGTGCCACCACTAGCGGGTGGCGCCAAGAGACCCAGTACTTC
>TRBD2|13|TRBV12-3/TRBV12-4|TRBJ2-7|many
CASRPSGTYEQYF
TGTGCCAGCAGGCCTAGCGGAACCTACGAGCAGTACTTC
>NA|12|TRBV27|TRBJ2-7|NA
CASSLSGEIQYF
TGTGCCAGCAGTTTGTCTGGGGAGATCCAGTACTTC
>TRBD2|14|TRBV9|TRBJ2-1|NA
CASTAGLASSEQFF
TGTGCCAGCACGGCGGGACTAGCGAGCAGTGAGCAGTTCTTC
>NA|16|TRBV7-9|TRBJ2-1|NA
CASSGTGGSSYNEQFF
TGTGCCAGCAGTGGAACCGGGGGTAGCTCCTACAATGAGCAGTTCTTC
>NA|14|TRBV12-3/TRBV12-4|TRBJ1-1|few
CASSYDRRNTEAFF
TGTGCCAGCAGTTACGACAGGAGGAACACTGAAGCTTTCTTT
>NA|14|TRBV20-1|TRBJ2-3|NA
CSARGWTTINTQYF
TGCAGTGCTAGAGGTTGGACAACCATCAATACGCAGTATTTT
>TRBD2|15|TRBV7-9|TRBJ2-3|few
CASTKREGSTDTQYF
TGTGCCAGCACAAAGCGGGAGGGTAGCACAGATACGCAGTATTTT
>NA|15|TRBV20-1|TRBJ2-5|NA
CSARGRAGLQETQYF
TGCAGTGCTAGAGGTCGGGCGGGACTCCAAGAGACCCAGTACTTC
>NA|14|TRBV29-1|TRBJ2-1|NA
CSVDRDISYNEQFF
TGCAGCGTTGACCGGGACATCTCCTACAATGAGCAGTTCTTC
>NA|12|TRBV11-2|TRBJ2-2|NA
CASSLWGGELFF
TGTGCCAGCAGCTTATGGGGCGGGGAGCTGTTTTTT
>NA|14|TRBV12-3/TRBV12-4|TRBJ2-2|NA
CASSFQGSTGELFF
TGTGCCAGCAGTTTCCAGGGGTCCACCGGGGAGCTGTTTTTT
>TRBD1|15|TRBV28|TRBJ2-5|once
CASSSSGTGGFEQYF
TGTGCCAGCAGTTCATCCGGGACAGGGGGCTTTGAGCAGTACTTC
>TRBD1|12|TRBV30|TRBJ2-1|NA
CGGDRGSNEQFF
TGTGGAGGGGACAGGGGGAGCAATGAGCAGTTCTTC
>NA|13|TRBV28|TRBJ2-5|NA
CATQDSNKETQYF
TGTGCCACCCAGGACTCAAATAAAGAGACCCAGTACTTC
>NA|15|TRBV6-4|TRBJ2-3|few
CASSDGLSSTDTQYF
TGTGCCAGCAGTGACGGACTCTCAAGCACAGATACGCAGTATTTT